These 18 T cell receptor beta chains originate from one sample sequenced in a study of shared clonotypes between healthy human individuals. Clones were sequenced by immunoSEQ multiplex PCR, and TCRdb holds only the in-frame ones, with some missing. The sample has 1.5 million to 1.9 million clones, approximately 98% seen once; the top ten hold roughly 0.45%. The material sequenced was naive CD4+ T cells sorted from blood. Subset of the sample: CD45RA+ positively selected. These receptors all stem from a man aged 25 to 40 in good health.

The genes are TRBV9 and TRBJ2-1; 12 nucleotides line up with TRBD2. Losses at the gene ends were 3 bases for V and 5 bases for J; bases not matched to a gene: 3. CDR1 SGDLS and CDR2 YYNGEE come from the germline V gene. The CDR3 runs 15 residues. The CDR3 coding sequence is TGTGCCAGCAGCGCAGGACTAGCGGGGCACAATGAGCAGTTCTTC. Translation: CASSAGLAGHNEQFF.

The CDR3 DNA sequence: TGTGCCAGCAGTTTTCTAGCGGGAGGGGGTGAGCAGTACTTC. This gives the protein CASSFLAGGGEQYF. The chain joins TRBV6-5 to TRBJ2-7; 12 nucleotides agree with TRBD2. The CDR3 runs to 14 residues. Trimming cost V 4 bases and J 7 bases; bases outside gene matches: 5. The V gene's germline CDR1 is MNHEY and CDR2 SVGAGI.

V and J are TRBV9 and TRBJ2-1; D not resolved. The CDR3 is 16 residues long. The germline V gene encodes CDR1 SGDLS and CDR2 YYNGEE. The V end was cut by 0 bases, the J end by 5 bases, with 15 bases between. The DNA of the CDR3 is TGTGCCAGCAGCGTAGGCCCTCACCCGATGGACAATGAGCAGTTCTTC. As protein: CASSVGPHPMDNEQFF.

The rearrangement joins TRBV6-1 to TRBJ1-2; possible D gene TRBD1, 5 bases. Germline assignment: CDR1 MNHNS and CDR2 SASEGT. Trimming took off 8 bases at V and 9 bases at J, with 19 bases between the two ends. CDR3 length: 13 amino acids. Here the CDR3 DNA reads TGTGCCAGCCTAGGGGCCGGTCCAAGGAGCTACACCTTC. Residues: CASLGAGPRSYTF.

CDR3 sequence reads: CASSLEGTPSQPQHF. CDR3 bases: TGCGCCAGCAGCTTGGAGGGAACACCCAGTCAGCCCCAGCATTTT. The rearrangement uses TRBV5-1 and TRBJ1-5; D is undetermined. V was trimmed by 0 bases and J by 6 bases, leaving 13 bases between them. Germline V gene data show CDR1 as SGHRS and CDR2 as YFSETQ. The CDR3 runs 15 residues.

The J gene is TRBJ1-5, the V gene TRBV7-2, with no clear D. V lost 0 bases and J lost 4, with 7 bases in between. Germline CDR1 and CDR2: SGHTA and FQGNSA. The CDR3 runs 14 residues. CDR3 sequence: CASSLAPKNQPQHF. Written as DNA, the CDR3 is TGTGCCAGCAGCTTAGCGCCGAAGAATCAGCCCCAGCATTTT.

This clone was observed once. The chain is built from TRBV4-1 and TRBJ2-1; TRBD2 agrees at 9 bases. The junction had 5 bases not matched to a gene; V was cut back by 0 bases and J by 2 bases. This CDR3 region has 17 residues. Germline V gene lookup returns CDR1 MGHRA and CDR2 YSYEKL. CDR3 sequence reads: CASSQDPAGGPYNEQFF. The CDR3 DNA reads as TGCGCCAGCAGCCAAGATCCAGCGGGAGGACCCTACAATGAGCAGTTCTTC.

The CDR3 reads CSVEEQRQGGGQYF. The CDR3, as DNA: TGCAGCGTTGAAGAGCAAAGACAGGGTGGAGGCCAGTACTTC. This rearrangement joins TRBV29-1 to TRBJ2-5, with 7 nucleotides matching TRBD1. CDR3 length equals 14 residues. The V gene's germline CDR1 is SQVTM and CDR2 ANQGSEA. V was pared by 0 bases and J by 10 bases, with 11 bases of the junction left unmatched.

V is TRBV6-5 and J is TRBJ1-1; D remains ambiguous. Germline CDR1 and CDR2: MNHEY and SVGAGI. The CDR3 has 14 amino acids. V gave up 0 bases and J gave up 1 base, with 6 bases separating them. CDR3 in DNA: TGTGCCAGCAGTTACTCGGTCAGGAACACTGAAGCTTTCTTT. Amino acid sequence: CASSYSVRNTEAFF.

The J gene is TRBJ2-1, the V gene TRBV7-2; 14 nucleotides agree with TRBD2. The CDR3 loop spans 16 amino acids. J was trimmed by 4 bases and V by 4 bases; bases with no gene match: 3. CDR1 and CDR2 (germline): SGHTA, FQGNSA. The CDR3 loop reads CASSWRLAGGYNEQFF. The CDR3 region has the DNA TGTGCCAGCAGCTGGAGACTAGCGGGAGGGTACAATGAGCAGTTCTTC.

V usage is TRBV7-2 and J usage is TRBJ2-5; 7 nucleotides match TRBD2. The CDR3 contains 15 residues. With V trimmed by 7 bases and J by 4 bases, 12 bases remained unmatched. CDR1 and CDR2 (germline): SGHTA, FQGNSA. This CDR3 reads CASTASGGLRETQYF. The CDR3 DNA sequence: TGTGCCAGCACAGCTTCGGGGGGTTTGAGAGAGACCCAGTACTTC.

This chain links TRBV27 with TRBJ2-7, with TRBD1 as a possible D gene (6 bases). CDR3 length: 14 residues. CDR1 is MNHEY, CDR2 SMNVEV, per germline (reference sequence). Trimming took off 6 bases at V and 7 bases at J, with 19 bases between the two ends. The CDR3: CASSETGGPGEQYF. For the CDR3, the DNA is TGTGCCAGCAGCGAGACAGGAGGTCCTGGAGAGCAGTACTTC.

This chain connects TRBV11-2 to TRBJ1-2; 9 bases align to TRBD1. Germline V gene lookup returns CDR1 SGHAT and CDR2 FQNNGV. V shed 2 bases, J shed 6 bases, and the junction held 10 bases outside the gene matches. The CDR3 totals 16 residues. The CDR3 spells CASSLNAGRTGDGYTF. DNA of the CDR3: TGTGCCAGCAGCTTAAACGCCGGGAGGACAGGGGATGGCTACACCTTC.

Points on this clone: This specimen includes other DNA sequences encoding the same CDR3. The chain recombines TRBV9 with TRBJ2-5, with D possibly TRBD1 on 5 matching bases. This CDR3 is 15 amino acids long. Germline V gene data show CDR1 as SGDLS and CDR2 as YYNGEE. Trimming cost V 0 bases and J 0 bases, with 9 bases left between them. The CDR3 DNA reads as TGTGCCAGCAGCGTAGCGTCAGGGTACCAAGAGACCCAGTACTTC. It codes for CASSVASGYQETQYF.

For this clone: The same CDR3 is also encoded by other DNA sequences in this sample. This chain links TRBV28 with TRBJ2-7; the D is unclear. The CDR3 sequence is 11 residues long. V was cut by 3 bases and J by 1 base, with 1 base left in between. Germline loops: CDR1 MDHEN, CDR2 SYDVKM. The CDR3 DNA sequence: TGTGCCAGCAGTTTTTCCTACGAGCAGTACTTC. Translating gives CASSFSYEQYF.

This clone appeared once. This chain uses TRBV27 with TRBJ2-1, with D maybe TRBD2 (5 bases). The CDR3 loop spans 12 amino acids. Trimming took 2 bases from V and 10 from J, leaving 9 bases between them. Germline V lookup: CDR1 MNHEY, CDR2 SMNVEV (reference sequence). The CDR3 DNA reads as TGTGCCAGCAGTTTACGCTCTAGCGAGCAGTTCTTC. This encodes CASSLRSSEQFF.

This chain uses TRBV5-1 with TRBJ2-5, with TRBD1 identical over 7 bases. Germline assignment: CDR1 SGHRS and CDR2 YFSETQ. Trimming removed 3 bases from V and 9 bases from J; junction bases left unmatched: 14. This CDR3 comprises 15 residues. The CDR3 spells CASSSGTAGPLAQYF. The CDR3 DNA follows: TGCGCCAGCAGCTCTGGGACAGCCGGCCCGTTGGCCCAGTACTTC.

V and J are TRBV27 and TRBJ2-1; 7 positions match TRBD1. Germline V lookup: CDR1 MNHEY, CDR2 SMNVEV (reference sequence). This CDR3 is 15 amino acids long. Germline trimming cut 5 bases from V and 3 bases from J; bases unmatched to any gene: 7. The CDR3 loop reads CASSASGQIYNEQFF. CDR3 DNA sequence: TGTGCCAGCAGTGCCTCGGGACAGATCTACAATGAGCAGTTCTTC.